Each of the 13 T cell receptor beta chains below was sequenced from the same sample in a study of human T cells and chemical hapten exposure. Time point in this sample: patch test 2, 6 weeks after DPC sensitization. Treatment of the sample: therapeutic diphenylcyclopropenone sensitization with weekly scalp DPC. TCRdb processed the RACE reads anew with MiXCR; each CDR3 protein has one entry. The sample carries 350,000 to 400,000 distinct CDR3 sequences, 6% to 7% recorded once. Source: whole blood, taken in connection with sensitization to the hapten diphenylcyclopropenone (DPC). Receptor source: a woman between 18 and 29 years old with alopecia areata. Some clones in this sample may be carry-over from other donors' samples.

This clonotype showed up many times. The chain uses TRBV12-3 or TRBV12-4 and TRBJ1-5; D gene unclear. CDR3 length: 14 amino acids. Trimming left V 6 bases short and J 4 bases short, with 13 bases between. CDR3 in DNA: TGTGCCAGCAGCCCTGTGGCAGGTAATCAGCCCCAGCATTTT. This gives the protein CASSPVAGNQPQHF.

The genes are TRBV6-2 or TRBV6-3 and TRBJ2-1; 9 nucleotides match TRBD2. From germline, CDR1 is MNHEY and CDR2 SVGEGT. V was clipped by 0 bases and J by 4 bases; unmatched bases: 4. This CDR3 region has 16 residues. The CDR3 DNA reads as TGTGCCAGCAGTTACTCGTGGACTAGCGTTTACAATGAGCAGTTCTTC. Protein product: CASSYSWTSVYNEQFF.

The sample holds a few counts of this clonotype. The chain joins TRBV6-1 to TRBJ1-2; D might be TRBD1 (6 bases). The CDR3 length is 12 residues. CDR1 is MNHNS, CDR2 SASEGT, per germline. Trimming removed 8 bases from V and 3 bases from J, with 10 bases in between. The CDR3 spells CASAGTHYGYTF. The CDR3 nucleotides read TGTGCCAGCGCCGGGACACACTATGGCTACACCTTC.

The chain recombines TRBV6-2 or TRBV6-3 with TRBJ2-7; D possibly matches TRBD1 or TRBD2 (5 bases each). Germline V CDR1 and CDR2: MNHEY, SVGEGT. Between the trimmed V and J ends, which lost 10 bases and 4 bases, there was a span of 20 bases. The CDR3 extends over 14 amino acids. The CDR3 reads CATQSRDGPYEQYF. CDR3 bases: TGTGCCACCCAGTCCCGGGACGGACCTTACGAGCAGTACTTC.

This clonotype was observed a few times. This rearrangement joins TRBV6-2 or TRBV6-3 to TRBJ2-1, with 10 bases that match TRBD2. Germline trimming cut 7 bases from V and 8 bases from J; bases unmatched to any gene: 17. The CDR3 spans 17 residues. CDR1 is MNHEY and CDR2 is SVGEGT in the germline V gene. CDR3 protein: CASTKAPVAGGSHEQFF. The CDR3 bases are TGTGCCAGCACCAAAGCCCCGGTAGCGGGGGGTTCCCATGAGCAGTTCTTC.

The chain links TRBV5-1 to TRBJ2-5; D is unclear. There are 14 residues in the CDR3. Germline V gives CDR1 SGHRS, CDR2 YFSETQ. Trimming took off 3 bases at V and 4 bases at J, with 13 bases between the two ends. DNA for the CDR3: TGCGCCAGCAGCTATCGGGCCTCTGCAGAGACCCAGTACTTC. This gives the protein CASSYRASAETQYF.

This clonotype was picked up a small number of times. The rearrangement uses TRBV9 and TRBJ2-3, with unresolved D. Looked up from germline, CDR1 is SGDLS and CDR2 is YYNGEE. There are 13 residues in the CDR3. Trimming removed 0 bases from V and 4 bases from J, with 6 bases in between. The CDR3: CASSVGGPDTQYF. The CDR3 DNA reads as TGTGCCAGCAGCGTAGGGGGTCCAGATACGCAGTATTTT.

Many counts were recorded for this clonotype. The chain joins TRBV7-9 to TRBJ1-5; unclear D gene. CDR1 is SEHNR and CDR2 is FQNEAQ in the germline V gene (reference sequence). The V and J ends lost 1 base and 6 bases respectively, with 10 bases between them. This CDR3 comprises 14 residues. CDR3 coding DNA: TGTGCCAGCAGCTTAGGACGGGGAGGTCAGCCCCAGCATTTT. Translation: CASSLGRGGQPQHF.

This chain connects TRBV20-1 to TRBJ2-1, with 12 bases identical to TRBD2. The germline V gene encodes CDR1 DFQATT and CDR2 SNEGSKA (reference sequence). V trimming: 5 bases; J trimming: 4 bases; junction bases outside the gene matches: 6. The CDR3 length is 15 residues. CDR3 in amino acids: CSAYRLAGDYNEQFF. In DNA, the CDR3 is TGCAGTGCTTACAGACTAGCGGGGGATTACAATGAGCAGTTCTTC.

The V gene is TRBV5-1, the J gene TRBJ2-5, with 11 bases aligning to TRBD2. The CDR3 extends over 16 amino acids. V gave up 4 bases and J gave up 2 bases; unmatched junction bases: 7. CDR1 SGHRS and CDR2 YFSETQ come from the germline V gene. In DNA form, the CDR3 reads TGCGCCAGCAGCCCGACGGCTAGCGGGGGGCAAGAGACCCAGTACTTC. As protein: CASSPTASGGQETQYF.

This chain links TRBV6-2 or TRBV6-3 with TRBJ1-2; tentatively, D is TRBD1 (5 bases). The CDR3 extends over 17 amino acids. Germline CDR1 is MNHEY and CDR2 is SVGEGT. The germline V and J ends were trimmed by 8 bases and 2 bases, with 24 bases remaining between them. The CDR3 sequence is CASSRAGLSTKNYGYTF. The CDR3 DNA sequence: TGTGCCAGCTCGAGGGCAGGGCTTTCTACAAAGAACTATGGCTACACCTTC.

The sample holds many counts of this clonotype. V and J are TRBV7-9 and TRBJ1-2; a possible D gene is TRBD1 (5 bases). V was pared by 5 bases and J by 7 bases, with 14 bases between. The germline CDR1 and CDR2 sequences are SEHNR and FQNEAQ (reference sequence). The CDR3 has 13 amino acids. The CDR3 is CASSPARDVGYTF. The CDR3 DNA follows: TGTGCCAGCAGCCCCGCCAGGGATGTTGGCTACACCTTC.

The chain employs TRBV2 and TRBJ2-1; D call uncertain. With 0 bases removed from V and 6 bases from J, the gap between germline ends came to 9 bases. Germline V gene sequence: CDR1 SNHLY, CDR2 FYNNEI. This CDR3 is built from 14 residues. CDR3 sequence: CASSEAYTLNEQFF. The CDR3 coding sequence is TGTGCCAGCAGTGAAGCTTACACTCTCAATGAGCAGTTCTTC. Filled out from reference TRBV2 and TRBJ2-1, the complete variable domain reads EPEVTQTPSHQVTQMGQEVILRCVPISNHLYFYWYRQILGQKVEFLVSFYNNEISEKSEIFDDQFSVERPDGSNFTLKIRSTKLEDSAMYFCASSEAYTLNEQFFGPGTRLTVL.